This T cell receptor beta chain was recovered during a study of blood T cell repertoires in COVID-19. Participant age was roughly 18 to 89 years, and participants resided in 24 US areas. Cohort allocation depended upon clinical history that participants reported. Each recovered donor of Cohort 3 presented with two negative PCRs, clearance, or symptom resolution. V lost 0 bases, J lost 9 bases, and 9 bases lay in between. The CDR3 has 13 residues. Germline V gene lookup returns CDR1 MNHEY and CDR2 SMNVEV (reference sequence). Generated by immunoSEQ multiplex PCR, the TCRdb table keeps only in-frame clones and is missing some. The data contain 250,000 to 350,000 clones, 88% of them singletons.

The chain is built from TRBV27 and TRBJ1-5, with TRBD1 as a possible D gene (5 bases). The clonotype was recovered from a woman aged 30 to 39 who had recovered from COVID-19. The specimen was PBMCs or T cells enriched from blood (not recorded which). In DNA, the CDR3 is TGTGCCAGCAGTTTATCCCAGGGTCTGCCCCAGCATTTT. Protein: CASSLSQGLPQHF.